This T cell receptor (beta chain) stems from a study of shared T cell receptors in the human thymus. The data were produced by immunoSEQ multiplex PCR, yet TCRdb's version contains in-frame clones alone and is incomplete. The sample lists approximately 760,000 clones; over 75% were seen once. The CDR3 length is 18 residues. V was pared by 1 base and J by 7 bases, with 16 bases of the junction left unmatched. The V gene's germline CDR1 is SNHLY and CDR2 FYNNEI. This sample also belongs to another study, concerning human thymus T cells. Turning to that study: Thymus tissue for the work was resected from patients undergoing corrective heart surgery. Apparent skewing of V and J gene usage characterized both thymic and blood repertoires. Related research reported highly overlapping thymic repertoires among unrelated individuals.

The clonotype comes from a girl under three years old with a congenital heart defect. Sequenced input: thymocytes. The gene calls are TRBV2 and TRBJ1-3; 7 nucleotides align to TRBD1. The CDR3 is CASSEGRQGRGKDNTIYF. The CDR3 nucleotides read TGTGCCAGCAGTGAAGGTCGACAGGGCCGTGGAAAGGACAACACCATATATTTT.